Following are 3 T cell receptor beta chains from one sample sequenced in a study of technical replicates of blood from a handful of donors. Using immunoSEQ multiplex PCR, the repertoire was profiled, and TCRdb retains in-frame clones only, with some absent. The data contain 75,000 to 90,000 clones, 85% to 95% of them singletons. Sequenced sample: T cells isolated from PBMCs. Source of these receptors: a human donor in good health.

This chain links TRBV12-5 with TRBJ1-5, with no clear D. The germline V gene encodes CDR1 LGHNT and CDR2 FRNRAP. The CDR3 has 14 residues. Trimming removed 6 bases at V and 5 bases at J, with 14 bases between. DNA of the CDR3: TGTGCTAGTGGGTTAGAGGTCCACCATCAGCCCCAGCATTTT. Translation: CASGLEVHHQPQHF.

This sequence joins TRBV19 and TRBJ2-7; a weak D match, TRBD2 (5 bases). Germline V gene lookup returns CDR1 LNHDA and CDR2 SQIVND (reference sequence). V was pared by 2 bases and J by 6 bases, with 17 bases between. This CDR3 comprises 15 residues. CDR3 in DNA: TGTGCCAGTAGTATATTCGGACTGGGCCGGAGCGAGCAGTACTTC. Protein product: CASSIFGLGRSEQYF.

The chain links TRBV28 to TRBJ1-4, with 7 bases matching TRBD1. The germline V gene encodes CDR1 MDHEN and CDR2 SYDVKM. The ends lost 9 bases at V and 7 bases at J; junction bases unmatched: 5. This CDR3 contains 12 residues. CDR3 sequence reads: CASISGGEKLFF. Here the CDR3 DNA reads TGTGCCAGTATTTCAGGGGGTGAAAAACTGTTTTTT.